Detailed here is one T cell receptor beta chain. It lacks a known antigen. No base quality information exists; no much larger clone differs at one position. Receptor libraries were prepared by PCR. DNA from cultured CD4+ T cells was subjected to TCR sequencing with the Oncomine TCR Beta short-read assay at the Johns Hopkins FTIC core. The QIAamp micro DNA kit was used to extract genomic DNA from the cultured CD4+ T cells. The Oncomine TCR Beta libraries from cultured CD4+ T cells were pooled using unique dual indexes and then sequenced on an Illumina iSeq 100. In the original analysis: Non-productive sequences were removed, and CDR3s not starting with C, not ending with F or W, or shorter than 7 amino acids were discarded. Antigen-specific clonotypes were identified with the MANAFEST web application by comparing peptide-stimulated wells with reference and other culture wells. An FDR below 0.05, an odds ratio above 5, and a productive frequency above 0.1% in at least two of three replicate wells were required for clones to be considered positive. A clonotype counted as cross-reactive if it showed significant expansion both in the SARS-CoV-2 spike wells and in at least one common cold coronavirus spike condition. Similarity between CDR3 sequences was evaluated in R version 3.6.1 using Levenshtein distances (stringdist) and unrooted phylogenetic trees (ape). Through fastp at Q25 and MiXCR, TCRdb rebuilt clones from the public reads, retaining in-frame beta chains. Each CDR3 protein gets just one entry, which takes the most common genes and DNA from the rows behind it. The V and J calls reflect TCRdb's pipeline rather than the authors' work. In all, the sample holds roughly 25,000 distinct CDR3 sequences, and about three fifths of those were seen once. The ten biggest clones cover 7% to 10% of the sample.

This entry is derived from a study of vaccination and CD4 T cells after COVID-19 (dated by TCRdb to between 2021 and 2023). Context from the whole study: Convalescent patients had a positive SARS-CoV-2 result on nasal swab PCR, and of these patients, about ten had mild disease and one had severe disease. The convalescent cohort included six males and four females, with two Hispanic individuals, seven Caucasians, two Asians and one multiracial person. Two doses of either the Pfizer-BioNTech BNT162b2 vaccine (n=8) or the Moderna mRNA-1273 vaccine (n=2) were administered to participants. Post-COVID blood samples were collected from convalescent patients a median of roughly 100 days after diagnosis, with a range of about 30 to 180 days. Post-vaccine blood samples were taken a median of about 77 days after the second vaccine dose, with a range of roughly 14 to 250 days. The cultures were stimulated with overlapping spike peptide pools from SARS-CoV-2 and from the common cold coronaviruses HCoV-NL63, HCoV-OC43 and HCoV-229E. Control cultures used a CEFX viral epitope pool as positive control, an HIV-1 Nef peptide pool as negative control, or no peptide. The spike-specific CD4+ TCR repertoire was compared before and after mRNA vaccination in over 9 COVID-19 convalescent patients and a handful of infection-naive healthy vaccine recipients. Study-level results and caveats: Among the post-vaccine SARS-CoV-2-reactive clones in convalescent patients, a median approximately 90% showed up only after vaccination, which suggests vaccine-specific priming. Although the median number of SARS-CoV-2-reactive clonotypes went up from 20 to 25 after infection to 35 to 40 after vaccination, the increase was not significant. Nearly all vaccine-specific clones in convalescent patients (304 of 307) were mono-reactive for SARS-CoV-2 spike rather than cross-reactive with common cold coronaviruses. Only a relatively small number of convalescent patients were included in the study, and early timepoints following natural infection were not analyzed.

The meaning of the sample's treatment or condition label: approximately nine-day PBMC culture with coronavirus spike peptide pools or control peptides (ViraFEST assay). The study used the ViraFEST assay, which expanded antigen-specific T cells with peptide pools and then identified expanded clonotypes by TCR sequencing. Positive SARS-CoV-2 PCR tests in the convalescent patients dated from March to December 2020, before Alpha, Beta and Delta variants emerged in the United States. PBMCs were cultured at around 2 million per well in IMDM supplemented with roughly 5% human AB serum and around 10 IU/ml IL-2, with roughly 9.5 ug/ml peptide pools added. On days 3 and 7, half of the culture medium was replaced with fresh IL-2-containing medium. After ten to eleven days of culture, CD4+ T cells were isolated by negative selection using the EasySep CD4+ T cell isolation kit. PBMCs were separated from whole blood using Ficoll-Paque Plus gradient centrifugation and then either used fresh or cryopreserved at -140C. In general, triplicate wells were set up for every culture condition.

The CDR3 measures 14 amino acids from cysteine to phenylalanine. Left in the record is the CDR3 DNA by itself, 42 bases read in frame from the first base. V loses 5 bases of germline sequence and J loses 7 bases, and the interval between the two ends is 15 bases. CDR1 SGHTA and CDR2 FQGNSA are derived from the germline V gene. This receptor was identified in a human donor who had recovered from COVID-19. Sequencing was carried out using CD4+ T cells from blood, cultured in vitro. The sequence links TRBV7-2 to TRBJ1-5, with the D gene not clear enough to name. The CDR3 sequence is CASSPSHLGQPQHF. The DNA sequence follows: TGTGCCAGCAGCCCCTCTCATTTGGGGCAGCCCCAGCATTTT.